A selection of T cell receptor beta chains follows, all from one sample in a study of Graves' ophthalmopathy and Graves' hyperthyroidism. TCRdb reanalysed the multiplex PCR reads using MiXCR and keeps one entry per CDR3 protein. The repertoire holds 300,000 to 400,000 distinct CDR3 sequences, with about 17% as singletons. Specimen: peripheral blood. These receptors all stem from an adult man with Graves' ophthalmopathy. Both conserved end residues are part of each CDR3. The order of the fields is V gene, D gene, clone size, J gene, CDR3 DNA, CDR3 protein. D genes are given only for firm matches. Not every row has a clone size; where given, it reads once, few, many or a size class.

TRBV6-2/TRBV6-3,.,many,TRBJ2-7,TGTGCCAGCAGTTACTCGAGAAACTACGAGCAGTACTTC,CASSYSRNYEQYF
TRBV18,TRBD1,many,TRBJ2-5,TGTGCCAGCTCGACACAGGGGCAAGAGACCCAGTACTTC,CASSTQGQETQYF
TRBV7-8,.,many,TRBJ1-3,TGTGCCAGCAGTCCAAGGCCGAGCGGGACCTCCGGAAACACCATATATTTT,CASSPRPSGTSGNTIYF
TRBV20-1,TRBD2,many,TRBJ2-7,TGCAGTGCTAATAGCGGGAGGGCCTACCACGAGCAGTACTTC,CSANSGRAYHEQYF
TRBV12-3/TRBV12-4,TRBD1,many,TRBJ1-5,TGTGCCAGCAGCTCAGGGGGTACGGGTCAGCCCCAGCATTTT,CASSSGGTGQPQHF
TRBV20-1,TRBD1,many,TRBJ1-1,TGCAGTGTCCCGACAGGGCAGAACACTGAAGCTTTCTTT,CSVPTGQNTEAFF
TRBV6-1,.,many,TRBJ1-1,TGTGCCAGCAGGAACCCAGAGAACACTGAAGCTTTCTTT,CASRNPENTEAFF
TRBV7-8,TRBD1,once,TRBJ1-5,TGTGCCAGCAGCTCCGGGACAGGGGTGTATCAGCCCCAGCATTTT,CASSSGTGVYQPQHF
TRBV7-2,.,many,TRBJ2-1,TGTGCCAGCAGTTCCCTAATGGAGGGGGGGGCTGAGCAGTTCTTC,CASSSLMEGGAEQFF
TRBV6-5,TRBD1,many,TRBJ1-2,TGTGCCAGCAGCCTACTCCAAGACAGGGCAGCTAACTATGGCTACACCTTC,CASSLLQDRAANYGYTF
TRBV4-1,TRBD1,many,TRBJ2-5,TGCGCCAGCAGCCAGGCCGGGACAGGGATGGAGACCCAGTACTTC,CASSQAGTGMETQYF
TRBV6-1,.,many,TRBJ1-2,TGTGCCAGCAGTGCCCAGGTTGGGCAGAGGGGCTATGGCTACACCTTC,CASSAQVGQRGYGYTF
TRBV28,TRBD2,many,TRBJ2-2,TGTGCCAGCAGGATACTAGCGGGCACCGGGGAGCTGTTTTTT,CASRILAGTGELFF
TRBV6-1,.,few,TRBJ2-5,TGTGCCAGCACCTCCGGAGCTCCGGAGACCCAGTACTTC,CASTSGAPETQYF
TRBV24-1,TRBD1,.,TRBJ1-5,TGTGCCACCAGTGATTCGGACAGGGCCGTGGGTCAGCCCCAGCATTTT,CATSDSDRAVGQPQHF
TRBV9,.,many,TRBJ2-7,TGTGCCAGCAGCGTAGCGGGGTGGCAGGGCCTCTACGAGCAGTACTTC,CASSVAGWQGLYEQYF
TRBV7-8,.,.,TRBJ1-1,TGTGCCAGCAGCGCCACAGGGACGGGGTATTTGAGCACTGAAGCTTTCTTT,CASSATGTGYLSTEAFF
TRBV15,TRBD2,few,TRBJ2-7,TGTGCCACCAGCGTGGCGGGAGGTCAGTACGAGCAGTACTTC,CATSVAGGQYEQYF
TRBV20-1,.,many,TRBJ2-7,TGCAGTGCTAGAGGCCAAGAAAACCCCGGCGAGCAGTACTTC,CSARGQENPGEQYF
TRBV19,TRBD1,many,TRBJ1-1,TGTGCCAGTGAAACACAGGGGGCGGGCGCTGAAGCTTTCTTT,CASETQGAGAEAFF
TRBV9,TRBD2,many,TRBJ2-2,TGTGCCAGCAGCGTAGGACTAGCGGGAGGTAACGGGGAGCTGTTTTTT,CASSVGLAGGNGELFF
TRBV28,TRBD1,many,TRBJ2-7,TGTGCCAGCATCCCAGGGACAACACAGGGGGAGCAGTACTTC,CASIPGTTQGEQYF
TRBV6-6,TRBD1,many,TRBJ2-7,TGTGCCAGCACCGTAGACAGGGTCGCCTACGAGCAGTACTTC,CASTVDRVAYEQYF
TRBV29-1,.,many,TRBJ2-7,TGCAGCGTTGACGGCCAGGGAGGCTACGAGCAGTACTTC,CSVDGQGGYEQYF
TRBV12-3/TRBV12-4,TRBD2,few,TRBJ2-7,TGTGCCAGCAGTTTATCAGCGGGAGGGTACGAGCAGTACTTC,CASSLSAGGYEQYF
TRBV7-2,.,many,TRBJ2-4,TGTGCCAGCAGCCCAGGGTTCATCGGAGCCAAAAACATTCAGTACTTC,CASSPGFIGAKNIQYF
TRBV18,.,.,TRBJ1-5,TGTGCCAGCTCACCAACAGGTGTCAATCAGCCCCAGCATTTT,CASSPTGVNQPQHF
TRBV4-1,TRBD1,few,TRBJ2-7,TGCGCCAGCAGCCTAAAAGGGACAGGGGACTCCTACGAGCAGTACTTC,CASSLKGTGDSYEQYF
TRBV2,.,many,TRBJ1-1,TGTGCCAGCAGTGAGGGCGGCGGGGCCCGGAGTGGCACTGAAGCTTTCTTT,CASSEGGGARSGTEAFF
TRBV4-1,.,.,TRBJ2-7,TGCGCCAGCAGCCAAGGCCAGGACTACATCTACGAGCAGTACTTC,CASSQGQDYIYEQYF
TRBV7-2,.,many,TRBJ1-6,TGTGCCAGCAGCCGATACCGGGTGCGGGATTCACCCCTCCACTTT,CASSRYRVRDSPLHF
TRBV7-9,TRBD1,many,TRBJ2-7,TGTGCCAGCAGCCGAGGGGACAGCTACGAGCAGTACTTC,CASSRGDSYEQYF
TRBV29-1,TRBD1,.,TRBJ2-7,TGCAGCGTCGATACCGGGACAGGGGGCTACGAGCAGTACTTC,CSVDTGTGGYEQYF
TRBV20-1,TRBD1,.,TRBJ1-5,TGCAGTGCTAGATTGGGGACAGGGGAAAATCAGCCCCAGCATTTT,CSARLGTGENQPQHF
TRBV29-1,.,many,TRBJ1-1,TGCAGCGTTGAGGCGACTGAAGCTTTCTTT,CSVEATEAFF
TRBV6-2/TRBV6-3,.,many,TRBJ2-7,TGTGCCACTTTGGGCTCAGTTTGGTACGAGCAGTACTTC,CATLGSVWYEQYF
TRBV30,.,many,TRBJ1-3,TGTGCCTGGGGGAAGACGGCGAGCTCTGGAAACACCATATATTTT,CAWGKTASSGNTIYF
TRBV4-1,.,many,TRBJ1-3,TGCGCCAGCAGCCAAGTATGGGGCGCTTACTCTGGAAACACCATATATTTT,CASSQVWGAYSGNTIYF
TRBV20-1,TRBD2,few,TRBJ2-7,TGCAGTGCTGTACTAGCGGGAGTGGGTTACGAGCAGTACTTC,CSAVLAGVGYEQYF
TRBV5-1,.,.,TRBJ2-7,TGCGCCAGCAGCCCACTAGGGACGGTGCGACACGAGCAGTACTTC,CASSPLGTVRHEQYF
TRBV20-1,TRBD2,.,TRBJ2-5,TGCAGTGCACCCGGGAGGTCGGAAGAGACCCAGTACTTC,CSAPGRSEETQYF
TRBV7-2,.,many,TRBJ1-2,TGTGCCAGCAGCATTGGGCGGGTGCAGCCCGGCTACACCTTC,CASSIGRVQPGYTF
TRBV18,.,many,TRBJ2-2,TGTGCCAGCTCACCCACCGGGGAGCTGTTTTTT,CASSPTGELFF
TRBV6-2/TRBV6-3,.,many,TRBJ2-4,TGTGCCAGCAGCAGTCCGGGACGGCGAAAAAACATTCAGTACTTC,CASSSPGRRKNIQYF
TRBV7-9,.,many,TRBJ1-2,TGTGCCAGCAGCCCCGTTGGGGGCACAACCTATGGCTACACCTTC,CASSPVGGTTYGYTF
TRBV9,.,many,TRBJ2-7,TGTGCCAGCAGCCCGTGGCAGGGCGGCTACGAGCAGTACTTC,CASSPWQGGYEQYF
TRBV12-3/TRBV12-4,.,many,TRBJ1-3,TGTGCCAGCAGTTCCGCAGGGCGGATCTCTGGAAACACCATATATTTT,CASSSAGRISGNTIYF
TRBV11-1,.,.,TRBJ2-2,TGTGCCAGCAGCCCGAACCAGGGGGGACGCACCGGGGAGCTGTTTTTT,CASSPNQGGRTGELFF
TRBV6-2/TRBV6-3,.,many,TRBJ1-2,TGTGCCAGCAGTTACTCGGCGTCTATGAGGGACACCTTC,CASSYSASMRDTF
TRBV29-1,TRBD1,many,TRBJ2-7,TGCAGCGTTGTGCTTGGGACAGCAACCTACGAGCAGTACTTC,CSVVLGTATYEQYF
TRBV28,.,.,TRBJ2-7,TGTGCCAGCAGTTTAATGTCACCCCACGAGCAGTACTTC,CASSLMSPHEQYF
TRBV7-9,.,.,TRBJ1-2,TGTGCCAGCAGCGTAGAGTGGAGGGGTGGTGGCTACACCTTC,CASSVEWRGGGYTF
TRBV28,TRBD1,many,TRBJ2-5,TGTGCCAGCAGTACCCGGACAGGGGGCGCTGGATTGGAGACCCAGTACTTC,CASSTRTGGAGLETQYF